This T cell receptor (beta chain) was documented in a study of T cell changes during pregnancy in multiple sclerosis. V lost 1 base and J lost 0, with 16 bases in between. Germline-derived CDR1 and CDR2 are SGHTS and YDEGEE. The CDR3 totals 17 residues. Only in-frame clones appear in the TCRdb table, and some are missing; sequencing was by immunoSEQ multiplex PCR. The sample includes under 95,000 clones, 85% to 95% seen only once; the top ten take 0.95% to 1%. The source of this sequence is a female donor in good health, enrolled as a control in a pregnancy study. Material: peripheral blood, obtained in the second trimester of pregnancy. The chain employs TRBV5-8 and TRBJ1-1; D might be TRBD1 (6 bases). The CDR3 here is CASSLWGRGHLNTEAFF. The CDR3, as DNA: TGTGCCAGCAGCTTGTGGGGCCGGGGACATCTGAACACTGAAGCTTTCTTT. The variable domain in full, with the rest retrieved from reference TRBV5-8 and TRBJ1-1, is EAGVTQSPTHLIKTRGQQATLRCSPISGHTSVYWYQQALGLGLQFLLWYDEGEERNRGNFPPRFSGRQFPNYSSELNVNALELEDSALYLCASSLWGRGHLNTEAFFGQGTRLTVV.